The rows below give T cell receptor beta chains drawn from one sample of a study of control samples from healthy donors and cancer patients. Generated by immunoSEQ multiplex PCR, the TCRdb table keeps only in-frame clones and is missing some. This table has about 80,000 clones, 90% to 95% appearing once. Sequencing was performed on blood. These receptors all stem from a man in his fifties or sixties in good health. The CDR3 runs from the conserved cysteine through the conserved F or W. D genes are given only for firm matches. Clone sizes are given selectively: once, few, many, or a class where the clone is expanded.

d_gene | len | j_gene | abundance | v_gene | CDR3nt | CDR3aa
. | 13 | TRBJ1-1 | once | TRBV2 | TGTGCCACCCTAAACAGGGAAGAAACTGAAGCTTTCTTT | CATLNREETEAFF
TRBD1 | 18 | TRBJ1-2 | . | TRBV24-1 | TGTGCCACCAGTGATTTGTCTTCTTCACCGACAGGGAACTATGGCTACACCTTC | CATSDLSSSPTGNYGYTF
TRBD1 | 15 | TRBJ1-1 | . | TRBV5-1 | TGCGCCAGCAGCTCGGGACAGATCATGAACACTGAAGCTTTCTTT | CASSSGQIMNTEAFF
TRBD2 | 16 | TRBJ2-4 | . | TRBV30 | TGTGCCTGGGGCCCTAGCGGGGCTACTTCCAAAAACATTCAGTACTTC | CAWGPSGATSKNIQYF
. | 14 | TRBJ1-5 | . | TRBV7-9 | TGTGCCAGCTCCGACGCAGGAAGAGGTCAGCCCCAGCATTTT | CASSDAGRGQPQHF
. | 17 | TRBJ1-1 | . | TRBV3-1/TRBV3-2 | TGTGCCAGCAGCCAAGAAGCTTACAGGGCGAGAAAGACTGAAGCTTTCTTT | CASSQEAYRARKTEAFF
. | 15 | TRBJ2-5 | . | TRBV7-8 | TGTGCCAGCAGCTTAGGCGGGGCCGATCAAGAGACCCAGTACTTC | CASSLGGADQETQYF
. | 13 | TRBJ2-4 | . | TRBV12-3/TRBV12-4 | TGTGCCAGCACCTCCCCCCCCAATTACATTCAGTACTTC | CASTSPPNYIQYF
. | 14 | TRBJ2-3 | . | TRBV5-6 | TGTGCCAGCAGAGAGCTTATAGCCGGGAATACGCAGTATTTT | CASRELIAGNTQYF
. | 15 | TRBJ2-2 | . | TRBV19 | TGTGCCAGTACTGAGGATCCGTGGAACACCGGGGAGCTGTTTTTT | CASTEDPWNTGELFF